The rows below give T cell receptor beta chains drawn from one sample of a study of technical replicates of blood from a few donors. The method was immunoSEQ multiplex PCR; TCRdb's version includes in-frame clones alone and lacks a portion of them. The sample has over 80,000 clones, approximately 96% seen once. The sequencing sample was made of T cells isolated from PBMCs. These TCRs come from a human donor in good health. CDR3s include the opening cysteine and the closing phenylalanine or tryptophan. Each record gives: CDR3 protein, CDR3 DNA, clone size, V gene, D gene, J gene. A D gene is named only where the DNA matches it firmly. Size values are once, few and many counts, or a class for expanded clones, and some rows have none.

cdr3_aa: CASSQVLFRVPYEQYF
cdr3_nt: TGCGCCAGCAGCCAAGTACTATTCAGGGTCCCCTACGAGCAGTACTTC
clone_size: .
v_call: TRBV4-3
d_call: .
j_call: TRBJ2-7

cdr3_aa: CASSPDRTYEQYF
cdr3_nt: TGTGCCAGCTCACCGGACAGGACGTACGAGCAGTACTTC
clone_size: .
v_call: TRBV18
d_call: TRBD1
j_call: TRBJ2-7

cdr3_aa: CASSLGGEQFF
cdr3_nt: TGTGCCAGCAGCTTAGGCGGAGAGCAGTTCTTC
clone_size: .
v_call: TRBV11-2
d_call: .
j_call: TRBJ2-1

cdr3_aa: CASSLSGVLSNQPQHF
cdr3_nt: TGTGCCAGCAGTTTATCAGGGGTACTGAGCAATCAGCCCCAGCATTTT
clone_size: .
v_call: TRBV27
d_call: .
j_call: TRBJ1-5

cdr3_aa: CASRDLGAGGLVEQFF
cdr3_nt: TGTGCCAGCAGGGACCTAGGGGCGGGAGGGCTCGTTGAGCAGTTCTTC
clone_size: .
v_call: TRBV6-6
d_call: TRBD2
j_call: TRBJ2-1

cdr3_aa: CASSQEGLATGEQFF
cdr3_nt: TGCGCCAGCAGCCAAGAAGGGCTAGCTACTGGTGAGCAGTTCTTC
clone_size: .
v_call: TRBV4-3
d_call: .
j_call: TRBJ2-1

cdr3_aa: CASTEGTSNVGELFF
cdr3_nt: TGTGCCAGCACTGAGGGGACTAGTAATGTCGGGGAGCTGTTTTTT
clone_size: .
v_call: TRBV5-4
d_call: TRBD2
j_call: TRBJ2-2

cdr3_aa: CASSSLAGVNREQFF
cdr3_nt: TGTGCCAGCAGCTCCTTAGCGGGAGTTAACAGAGAGCAGTTCTTC
clone_size: .
v_call: TRBV11-2
d_call: TRBD2
j_call: TRBJ2-1

cdr3_aa: CASSPGRASSNEQFF
cdr3_nt: TGTGCCAGCAGCCCGGGGAGGGCCTCCTCCAATGAGCAGTTCTTC
clone_size: .
v_call: TRBV7-3
d_call: TRBD2
j_call: TRBJ2-1

cdr3_aa: CASSSLTSGPTYEQYF
cdr3_nt: TGTGCCAGCAGCTCACTGACTAGCGGGCCCACCTACGAGCAGTACTTC
clone_size: once
v_call: TRBV7-2
d_call: TRBD2
j_call: TRBJ2-7

cdr3_aa: CASSPGLQNTDTQYF
cdr3_nt: TGTGCCAGCAGCCCGGGACTACAGAACACAGATACGCAGTATTTT
clone_size: .
v_call: TRBV9
d_call: TRBD2
j_call: TRBJ2-3

cdr3_aa: CASSLDSGSSYNEQFF
cdr3_nt: TGTGCCAGCAGTTTGGATAGCGGGTCATCCTACAATGAGCAGTTCTTC
clone_size: .
v_call: TRBV6-5
d_call: TRBD2
j_call: TRBJ2-1

cdr3_aa: CASSVGSNSNQPQHF
cdr3_nt: TGTGCCAGCAGCGTAGGGAGTAATAGCAATCAGCCCCAGCATTTT
clone_size: .
v_call: TRBV9
d_call: .
j_call: TRBJ1-5

cdr3_aa: CASSLSSGRQSSGNTIYF
cdr3_nt: TGTGCCAGCAGTTTATCGAGCGGGCGCCAGAGCTCTGGAAACACCATATATTTT
clone_size: .
v_call: TRBV27
d_call: .
j_call: TRBJ1-3

cdr3_aa: CAWSPRTFGWPQHF
cdr3_nt: TGTGCCTGGAGTCCTCGGACTTTCGGTTGGCCCCAGCATTTT
clone_size: .
v_call: TRBV30
d_call: .
j_call: TRBJ1-5

cdr3_aa: CASSGDRGYEQYF
cdr3_nt: TGTGCCAGCTCCGGGGACAGGGGCTACGAGCAGTACTTC
clone_size: .
v_call: TRBV9
d_call: TRBD1
j_call: TRBJ2-7

cdr3_aa: CASSRSGTVNYGYTF
cdr3_nt: TGTGCCAGCAGTAGATCCGGGACAGTTAACTATGGCTACACCTTC
clone_size: .
v_call: TRBV6-5
d_call: TRBD1
j_call: TRBJ1-2

cdr3_aa: CASSRLTGLNEQFF
cdr3_nt: TGTGCCAGCAGCCGTCTTACTGGACTAAATGAGCAGTTCTTC
clone_size: .
v_call: TRBV7-9
d_call: .
j_call: TRBJ2-1

cdr3_aa: CASSVELAGTYEQYF
cdr3_nt: TGTGCCAGCAGCGTAGAACTAGCGGGGACCTACGAGCAGTACTTC
clone_size: .
v_call: TRBV9
d_call: TRBD2
j_call: TRBJ2-7

cdr3_aa: CASSPPGTGEHTIYF
cdr3_nt: TGTGCCAGCTCACCACCCGGGACAGGAGAACACACCATATATTTT
clone_size: .
v_call: TRBV18
d_call: TRBD1
j_call: TRBJ1-3

cdr3_aa: CASLGRTSGYNEQFF
cdr3_nt: TGTGCCAGCTTAGGGAGAACTAGCGGATACAATGAGCAGTTCTTC
clone_size: .
v_call: TRBV2
d_call: TRBD2
j_call: TRBJ2-1

cdr3_aa: CASSLAFTPGADTQYF
cdr3_nt: TGCGCCAGCAGCTTGGCCTTTACCCCCGGGGCAGATACGCAGTATTTT
clone_size: .
v_call: TRBV5-1
d_call: .
j_call: TRBJ2-3

cdr3_aa: CASSQVDGTAHYEQYF
cdr3_nt: TGTGCCAGCAGCCAAGTAGATGGGACAGCACACTACGAGCAGTACTTC
clone_size: .
v_call: TRBV4-2
d_call: TRBD1
j_call: TRBJ2-7

cdr3_aa: CASSVGPERNTEAFF
cdr3_nt: TGTGCCAGCAGCGTAGGTCCGGAGAGGAACACTGAAGCTTTCTTT
clone_size: .
v_call: TRBV9
d_call: .
j_call: TRBJ1-1

cdr3_aa: CASSSNSEQFF
cdr3_nt: TGTGCCAGCAGCTCAAATAGTGAGCAGTTCTTC
clone_size: .
v_call: TRBV7-8
d_call: .
j_call: TRBJ2-1

cdr3_aa: CASSSPGQGTAGELFF
cdr3_nt: TGTGCCAGCAGTTCCCCGGGACAGGGGACGGCCGGGGAGCTGTTTTTT
clone_size: .
v_call: TRBV27
d_call: TRBD1
j_call: TRBJ2-2

cdr3_aa: CASTADRAQPQHF
cdr3_nt: TGTGCCAGCACCGCGGACAGAGCTCAGCCCCAGCATTTT
clone_size: .
v_call: TRBV27
d_call: .
j_call: TRBJ1-5

cdr3_aa: CAISAAASYEQYF
cdr3_nt: TGTGCCATCAGTGCGGCGGCCTCCTACGAGCAGTACTTC
clone_size: .
v_call: TRBV10-3
d_call: .
j_call: TRBJ2-7

cdr3_aa: CASSFGLGTQYF
cdr3_nt: TGCGCCAGCAGCTTCGGGTTAGGGACCCAGTACTTC
clone_size: .
v_call: TRBV5-1
d_call: .
j_call: TRBJ2-5

cdr3_aa: CASSSVDWYNEQFF
cdr3_nt: TGTGCCAGCAGTTCGGTAGACTGGTACAATGAGCAGTTCTTC
clone_size: .
v_call: TRBV7-2
d_call: .
j_call: TRBJ2-1

cdr3_aa: CASGGLALYEQYF
cdr3_nt: TGTGCCAGCGGCGGACTAGCGCTCTACGAGCAGTACTTC
clone_size: .
v_call: TRBV27
d_call: TRBD2
j_call: TRBJ2-7

cdr3_aa: CAWSGGTGRPEAFF
cdr3_nt: TGTGCCTGGAGCGGCGGGACAGGCCGCCCTGAAGCTTTCTTT
clone_size: .
v_call: TRBV30
d_call: TRBD1
j_call: TRBJ1-1

cdr3_aa: CAISVTGGTETEAFF
cdr3_nt: TGTGCCATCAGTGTGACAGGGGGGACTGAAACTGAAGCTTTCTTT
clone_size: .
v_call: TRBV10-3
d_call: TRBD1
j_call: TRBJ1-1

cdr3_aa: CASSLSGRLAEAFF
cdr3_nt: TGTGCCAGCAGCTTATCAGGAAGGTTGGCTGAAGCTTTCTTT
clone_size: .
v_call: TRBV11-2
d_call: .
j_call: TRBJ1-1

cdr3_aa: CASSLDRIYSNQPQHF
cdr3_nt: TGTGCCAGCAGTCTGGACAGGATTTATAGCAATCAGCCCCAGCATTTT
clone_size: .
v_call: TRBV21-1
d_call: .
j_call: TRBJ1-5

cdr3_aa: CASSETGSGELFF
cdr3_nt: TGCGCCAGCAGCGAGACAGGGTCCGGGGAGCTGTTTTTT
clone_size: once
v_call: TRBV5-1
d_call: TRBD1
j_call: TRBJ2-2